Below are 27 T cell receptor beta chains sequenced from a single sample in a study of T-cell memory formation after mild COVID-19. TCRdb used MiXCR to reprocess the 5' RACE reads, holding one entry per CDR3 protein. The sample contains roughly 560,000 distinct CDR3 sequences, around 21% of which appear only once. The source material was PBMCs or a T cell subset sorted from them (not recorded which). These TCRs come from an adult woman who had mild COVID-19 (a few samples of this study predate the infection). Cell type and time point are not known.

The CDR3 loop reads CASSSRGQPGNTEAFF. For the CDR3, the DNA is TGTGCCAGCAGCTCCAGGGGACAGCCGGGGAACACTGAAGCTTTCTTT. The J gene is TRBJ1-1, the V gene TRBV11-2; 7 bases fit TRBD1. This CDR3 is 16 amino acids long. The germline gives CDR1 SGHAT, CDR2 FQNNGV. The J segment lost 1 base and the V segment lost 4 bases, leaving 9 bases of the junction unmatched.

A remark on this clonotype: Mismatch with germline at one junction end may stem from a read error. The chain uses TRBV12-3 or TRBV12-4 and TRBJ2-5; D remains unclear. This CDR3 has 13 amino acids. The CDR3 spells CASSLGGPGTQYF. Written as DNA, the CDR3 is TGTGCCAGCAGCTTAGGCGGTCCGGGGACCCAGTACTTC.

This clonotype was found a few times. V gene TRBV7-2 combines with J gene TRBJ2-2; D call uncertain. Germline V lookup: CDR1 SGHTA, CDR2 FQGNSA. V lost 6 bases to trimming and J lost 11 bases, with 19 bases between them. The CDR3 totals 14 residues. The CDR3 sequence: CASSFLPRMVELFF. The CDR3 DNA is TGTGCCAGCAGTTTTCTCCCTCGAATGGTTGAGCTGTTTTTT.

This clonotype was counted a few times. The chain employs TRBV24-1 and TRBJ1-1; D unclear. Germline-derived CDR1 and CDR2 are KGHDR and SFDVKD. CDR3 size: 11 residues. V was shortened by 2 bases and J by 5 bases, with 2 bases between the two germline ends. The DNA for the CDR3 is TGTGCCACCAGTGATTCTACTGAAGCTTTCTTT. Translated, it gives CATSDSTEAFF.

The sample holds a few counts of this clonotype. This chain uses TRBV5-1 with TRBJ1-2, with D possibly TRBD1 on 6 matching bases. In germline, CDR1 is SGHRS, CDR2 YFSETQ. The CDR3 loop spans 15 amino acids. The V gene lost 6 bases and the J gene lost 8 bases, with 23 bases spanning the gap. The CDR3 spells CASTPSLSGVEGYTF. The CDR3 bases are TGCGCCAGCACCCCTAGCTTATCAGGGGTCGAAGGCTACACCTTC.

The rearrangement joins TRBV28 to TRBJ2-3; 13 bases line up with TRBD2. There are 16 residues in the CDR3. Germline V gives CDR1 MDHEN, CDR2 SYDVKM. Trimming cost V 2 bases and J 6 bases; bases outside gene matches: 5. CDR3 protein: CASSLGLAGDGDTQYF. The CDR3 DNA is TGTGCCAGCAGTTTAGGACTAGCGGGGGACGGGGATACGCAGTATTTT.

This clonotype was seen a handful of times. This rearrangement joins TRBV4-3 to TRBJ2-3, with D perhaps matching TRBD1 (6 bases). This CDR3 has 14 amino acids. Germline loops: CDR1 LGHNA, CDR2 YSLEER. The V gene lost 4 bases and the J gene lost 4 bases, with 12 bases spanning the gap. The CDR3 nucleotides read TGCGCCAGCAGCCTAGGACAGATTTCAGATACGCAGTATTTT. This translates into CASSLGQISDTQYF.

V usage is TRBV10-3 and J usage is TRBJ1-2, with 7 nucleotides matching TRBD1. Germline-derived CDR1 and CDR2 are ENHRY and SYGVKD. V dropped 4 bases and J dropped 3; count of bases not matched to a gene: 17. This CDR3 region has 18 residues. CDR3 amino acids: CAISAPAWPGQVDYGYTF. The CDR3 nucleotides are TGTGCCATCAGTGCCCCCGCTTGGCCCGGACAGGTAGACTATGGCTACACCTTC.

The chain joins TRBV15 to TRBJ2-1; TRBD2 aligns across 14 bases. V was pared by 0 bases and J by 5 bases, with 9 bases of the junction left unmatched. CDR3 length: 19 residues. The germline V gene has CDR1 LNHNV and CDR2 YYDKDF (reference sequence). In nucleotides, the CDR3 is TGTGCCACCAGCAGAGACAGACTAGCGGGGGGGCCTAGGAACAATGAGCAGTTCTTC. Residues: CATSRDRLAGGPRNNEQFF. Using reference TRBV15 and TRBJ2-1 for the parts outside the CDR3, the full variable domain is DAMVIQNPRYQVTQFGKPVTLSCSQTLNHNVMYWYQQKSSQAPKLLFHYYDKDFNNEADTPDNFQSRRPNTSFCFLDIRSPGLGDTAMYLCATSRDRLAGGPRNNEQFFGPGTRLTVL.

This clonotype was seen only a few times. The chain carries TRBV6-5 and TRBJ2-2; D gene unclear. The V gene lost 7 bases and the J gene lost 6 bases, with 9 bases spanning the gap. Germline V CDR1 and CDR2: MNHEY, SVGAGI. The CDR3 covers 12 residues. The CDR3 region has the DNA TGTGCCAGCAAACGACGATCCGGGGAGCTGTTTTTT. Its protein product is CASKRRSGELFF.

By proportion, this clonotype is medium-sized. The J gene is TRBJ2-7, the V gene TRBV12-3 or TRBV12-4, with 9 bases identical to TRBD1. The CDR3 has 13 amino acids. V lost 8 bases, J lost 2 bases, and 4 bases stayed unmatched. The CDR3 nucleotides read TGTGCCAGCCTTTGGACAGGGGCCTACGAGCAGTACTTC. Protein product: CASLWTGAYEQYF.

J is TRBJ1-5 and V is TRBV28, with a possible D match to TRBD1 (5 bases). The CDR3 has 15 residues. The germline V gene encodes CDR1 MDHEN and CDR2 SYDVKM. The germline V and J ends were trimmed by 7 bases and 6 bases, with 19 bases remaining between them. CDR3 sequence reads: CASTLDIGAGQPQHF. CDR3 coding DNA: TGTGCCAGCACCCTCGACATTGGGGCGGGTCAGCCCCAGCATTTT.

The chain joins TRBV19 to TRBJ1-1, with a tentative D call TRBD1 (5 bases). The V gene's germline CDR1 is LNHDA and CDR2 SQIVND (reference sequence). The V end was cut by 5 bases, the J end by 6 bases, with 16 bases between. The CDR3 spans 14 residues. DNA for the CDR3: TGTGCCAGTAGTCCCCCCGGGGCTGTCGCTGAAGCTTTCTTT. Amino acids: CASSPPGAVAEAFF.

About this clonotype: As the CDR3 is not closed by the conserved phenylalanine or tryptophan, this likely results from a read error. V gene TRBV5-5 combines with J gene TRBJ2-1, with TRBD2 matching over 7 bases. The trim removed 1 base at V and 8 bases at J, leaving 15 bases unmatched. The CDR3 extends over 17 amino acids. Germline lookup yields CDR1 SGHKS and CDR2 YYEKEE (reference sequence). CDR3 region: CASSLSSREVGFDEQFL. The CDR3 nucleotides are TGTGCCAGCAGCTTGTCCTCCCGGGAGGTCGGGTTTGATGAGCAGTTCCTC.

In DNA form, the CDR3 reads TGTGCCAGCAGACACCACAGGGGTGGCGGCTTAACTGAAGCTTTCTTT. This sequence encodes CASRHHRGGGLTEAFF. V usage is TRBV3-1 and J usage is TRBJ1-1, with TRBD1 matching 7 bases. Germline V gives CDR1 LGHDT, CDR2 YNNKEL (reference sequence). The V segment lost 6 bases and the J segment 5 bases; nucleotides outside the gene matches: 15. This CDR3 has 16 amino acids.

This clonotype was seen a handful of times. The rearrangement joins TRBV6-2 or TRBV6-3 to TRBJ2-1; 8 bases match TRBD2. This CDR3 comprises 15 residues. Germline CDR1 and CDR2: MNHEY and SVGEGT. V trimming: 2 bases; J trimming: 5 bases; junction bases outside the gene matches: 5. The CDR3 here is CASSYPSGRNNEQFF. The DNA for the CDR3 is TGTGCCAGCAGTTACCCAAGCGGGAGAAACAATGAGCAGTTCTTC.

The table lists this clonotype with many counts. The rearrangement links TRBV6-2 or TRBV6-3 to TRBJ2-3; TRBD2 matches at 10 bases. This CDR3 region has 15 residues. Looked up from germline, CDR1 is MNHEY and CDR2 is SVGEGT. The V and J ends lost 2 bases and 4 bases, in that order; junction bases with no gene match: 3. The CDR3 reads CASSYGAGGADTQYF. The CDR3 bases are TGTGCCAGCAGTTACGGAGCGGGAGGGGCAGATACGCAGTATTTT.

The J gene is TRBJ2-5, the V gene TRBV25-1; TRBD1 aligns across 10 bases. V shed 8 bases and J 5 bases; nucleotides not matched to a gene: 11. The CDR3 contains 15 residues. CDR1 and CDR2 (germline): MGHDK, SYGVNS. Here the CDR3 reads CASAEGQGSGETQYF. The DNA of the CDR3 is TGTGCCAGCGCCGAGGGACAGGGGAGTGGGGAGACCCAGTACTTC.

The chain joins TRBV6-5 to TRBJ1-6, with 7 bases matching TRBD1. The CDR3 totals 14 residues. Losses at the gene ends were 6 bases for V and 6 bases for J; bases not matched to a gene: 5. Per the germline V gene, CDR1 is MNHEY and CDR2 is SVGAGI. The CDR3: CASSSDRRNSPLHF. CDR3 DNA: TGTGCCAGCAGCTCGGACAGGCGTAATTCACCCCTCCACTTT.

The chain links TRBV29-1 to TRBJ2-7; D gene ambiguous. Trimming took 4 bases from V and 4 from J, leaving 11 bases between them. There are 12 residues in the CDR3. CDR1 SQVTM and CDR2 ANQGSEA come from the germline V gene. The CDR3 DNA reads as TGCAGCGTTGTGGACGGATCATACGAGCAGTACTTC. This codes for CSVVDGSYEQYF.

This clonotype appeared a few times. The chain is built from TRBV9 and TRBJ1-6; no definite D call. The germline V gene has CDR1 SGDLS and CDR2 YYNGEE. V was pared by 1 base and J by 5 bases, with 4 bases between. The CDR3 runs to 13 residues. The CDR3 sequence: CASSVRDNSPLHF. The CDR3 bases are TGTGCCAGCAGCGTAAGGGATAATTCACCCCTCCACTTT. Together with reference TRBV9 and TRBJ1-6, the CDR3 gives the full variable domain: DSGVTQTPKHLITATGQRVTLRCSPRSGDLSVYWYQQSLDQGLQFLIQYYNGEERAKGNILERFSAQQFPDLHSELNLSSLELGDSALYFCASSVRDNSPLHFGNGTRLTVT.

This clonotype showed up just a few times. The V and J genes are TRBV6-5 and TRBJ1-2, with D unclear. Germline V gives CDR1 MNHEY, CDR2 SVGAGI. The ends were cut back, 4 bases at V and 2 bases at J, with 11 bases in the middle. This CDR3 has 14 amino acids. This chain's CDR3 is CASSSDGPNYGYTF. CDR3 coding DNA: TGTGCCAGCAGTTCGGACGGACCCAACTATGGCTACACCTTC.

This chain links TRBV6-5 with TRBJ1-2; D perhaps matches TRBD1 (5 bases). The germline V gene encodes CDR1 MNHEY and CDR2 SVGAGI. Trimming took 6 bases from V and 0 from J, leaving 20 bases between them. The CDR3 length is 17 residues. The DNA of the CDR3 is TGTGCCAGCAGCCTTAATCCCGGGACGCCTACTAACTATGGCTACACCTTC. Its translation is CASSLNPGTPTNYGYTF.

V gene TRBV6-6 combines with J gene TRBJ1-2, with 12 bases fitting TRBD1. The CDR3 is made up of 16 amino acids. Trimming at V came to 5 bases and at J to 3 bases, leaving 7 bases not matched to a gene. The germline gives CDR1 MNHNY, CDR2 SVGAGI (reference sequence). CDR3 coding DNA: TGTGCCAGCAGTGAAAGGGGACAGGGGGCTGACTATGGCTACACCTTC. This sequence encodes CASSERGQGADYGYTF.

This clonotype was counted between two and nine times. The gene calls are TRBV10-3 and TRBJ1-2; D remains ambiguous. Trimming stripped 6 bases from V and 5 bases from J, with 16 bases between. This CDR3 comprises 14 residues. Looked up from germline, CDR1 is ENHRY and CDR2 is SYGVKD. The CDR3 region is CAIRGSQEEYGYTF. Here the CDR3 DNA reads TGTGCCATCAGGGGGTCGCAGGAGGAGTATGGCTACACCTTC.

The rearrangement joins TRBV7-9 to TRBJ2-5, with D possibly matching TRBD2 (6 bases). This CDR3 is 14 amino acids long. Germline V gene lookup returns CDR1 SEHNR and CDR2 FQNEAQ (reference sequence). The V end was cut by 6 bases, the J end by 5 bases, with 16 bases between. The CDR3: CASRRDFYSETQYF. The CDR3 nucleotides read TGTGCCAGCAGACGGGACTTTTATTCGGAGACCCAGTACTTC.

This clonotype has only a few counts. J is TRBJ2-5 and V is TRBV9; D may be TRBD1 (6 bases). CDR1 and CDR2 (germline): SGDLS, YYNGEE. With 3 bases removed from V and 2 bases from J, the gap between germline ends came to 14 bases. The CDR3 has 15 amino acids. As DNA, the CDR3 is TGTGCCAGCAGCGGAGGGGGACGGATGCAAGAGACCCAGTACTTC. As protein: CASSGGGRMQETQYF.